This T cell receptor (beta chain) was sequenced during a study of T cell changes during pregnancy in multiple sclerosis. The table came from immunoSEQ multiplex PCR; TCRdb's copy has only in-frame clones and leaves some out. Of some 70,000 clones listed, roughly 90% are singletons. Germline-derived CDR1 and CDR2 are SGHRS and YFSETQ. The CDR3 consists of 14 residues. Trimming took 4 bases from V and 6 from J, leaving 13 bases between them. The sequencing here drew on CD8+ T cells from peripheral blood mononuclear cells, taken before pregnancy. The TCR was taken from a female donor with multiple sclerosis, enrolled in a pregnancy study. This rearrangement joins TRBV5-1 to TRBJ2-2; perhaps TRBD1 as D (5 bases). The DNA for the CDR3 is TGCGCCAGCAGCACCCGTAGCAGGGCCGGGGAGCTGTTTTTT. It encodes CASSTRSRAGELFF.